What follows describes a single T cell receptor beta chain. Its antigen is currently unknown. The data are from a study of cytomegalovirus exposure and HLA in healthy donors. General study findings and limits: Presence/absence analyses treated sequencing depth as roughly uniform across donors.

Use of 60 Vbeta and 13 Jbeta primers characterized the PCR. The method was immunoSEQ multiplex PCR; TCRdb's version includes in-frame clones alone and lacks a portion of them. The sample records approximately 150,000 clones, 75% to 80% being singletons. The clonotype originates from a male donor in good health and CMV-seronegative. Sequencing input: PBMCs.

CDR3 in DNA: TGTGCCAGCAGTTATCAGGGCGTCGGGACTGAAGCTTTCTTT. Translating gives CASSYQGVGTEAFF. The chain employs TRBV6-5 and TRBJ1-1; a possible D gene is TRBD1 (5 bases). Trimming took 3 bases from V and 5 from J, leaving 13 bases between them. Germline V gives CDR1 MNHEY, CDR2 SVGAGI. The CDR3 length is 14 residues.